The sequence of this T cell receptor (beta chain) was determined in a study of shared clonotypes between healthy human individuals. Sorted-subset replicate PCR reactions were performed with about 190 ng DNA, corresponding to roughly 30,000 T cell genomes. Measured with immunoSEQ multiplex PCR; TCRdb has only the in-frame clones, and not every one. The data contain more than 2 million clones, about 95% of them singletons. The J segment lost 10 bases and the V segment lost 5 bases, leaving 16 bases of the junction unmatched. Germline V CDR1 and CDR2: SEHNR, FQNEAQ (reference sequence). CDR3 length equals 16 residues. This clone was found once. Its cognate antigen is unknown. CD45RO negativity and positive selection for CCR7 defined naive CD8 cells, a population that excluded terminally differentiated effector memory CD45RA+ cells. Study-level results: Unshared clonotypes carried lower generation probabilities than those common to all four donors.

This TCR was recovered from a man aged 18 to 35 in good health. V and J are TRBV7-9 and TRBJ2-1; 8 positions agree with TRBD2. Sequencing was carried out using naive CD8+ T cells sorted from blood. CDR3 amino acids: CASSPRGSLAENEQFF. For the CDR3, the DNA is TGTGCCAGCAGCCCAAGGGGTTCACTAGCGGAAAACGAGCAGTTCTTC.